The clone carrying this TCR beta chain showed up many times. Via MiXCR, TCRdb re-called the 5' RACE reads, giving one row per CDR3 protein. The data hold over 55,000 distinct CDR3 sequences, with around 30% observed a single time. The V and J ends lost 2 bases and 1 base, in that order; junction bases with no gene match: 10. This CDR3 region has 17 residues. From germline, CDR1 is SGHTA and CDR2 FQGTGA. Sequenced input: tumor-infiltrating naive CD4+ T cells sorted from the breast tumor. The subset: naive CD4+ T cells, CD4+CD45RA+CD25-. This receptor was identified in a female donor with breast cancer. The rearrangement links TRBV7-3 to TRBJ1-1; TRBD1 aligns across 7 bases. Here the CDR3 DNA reads TGTGCCAGCAGCTTAGGACGATTAAACAGGGGGAACACTGAAGCTTTCTTT. It translates to CASSLGRLNRGNTEAFF.